This T cell receptor beta chain is from a study of blood T cell repertoires in COVID-19. Repertoires were generated with immunoSEQ multiplex PCR, while TCRdb's copy carries only in-frame clones and drops some. The sample gives approximately 200,000 clones, over 80% of which show up once; approximately 5.4% is in the top ten. This CDR3 is built from 15 residues. Germline lookup yields CDR1 MNHEY and CDR2 SMNVEV (reference sequence). V lost 7 bases, J lost 1 base, and 5 bases stayed unmatched. This clone was counted ten times or more. The sequenced sample consisted of peripheral blood. The TCR sequence derives from a human donor in a cohort sampled during active COVID-19. The chain uses TRBV27 and TRBJ2-5; TRBD2 agrees at 11 bases. The CDR3 DNA reads TGTGCCAGCACAACGACTAGCGGGGTCCAAGAGACCCAGTACTTC. It encodes CASTTTSGVQETQYF.